Below are 28 T cell receptor beta chains sequenced from a single sample in a study of T cell repertoires in cytomegalovirus infection. From the reads, TCRdb called clonotypes with MiXCR, one entry per CDR3 protein. The data contain under 600,000 distinct CDR3 sequences, more than 15% of them singletons. The specimen sequenced was CD8+ T cells from PBMCs. Receptors originate from a human donor in good health (CMV status not recorded). Some clones in this sample may be carry-over from other donors' samples.

Remarks on this clonotype: The missing conserved phenylalanine or tryptophan at the end of this CDR3 makes a read error likely. This chain joins TRBV11-2 and TRBJ2-1; perhaps TRBD2 as D (5 bases). The CDR3 covers 14 residues. The germline V gene has CDR1 SGHAT and CDR2 FQNNGV. Trimming removed 5 bases from V and 6 bases from J, with 14 bases in between. CDR3 loop: CASSEGSLGNEQFL. The CDR3 nucleotides are TGTGCCAGCAGCGAAGGGAGCTTAGGCAATGAGCAGTTCTTA.

Regarding this clonotype: A much larger clone lies one base from this, so it may be a read error. The chain combines TRBV11-2 with TRBJ2-7; 7 positions agree with TRBD1. This CDR3 has 13 amino acids. The V segment lost 6 bases and the J segment 3 bases; nucleotides outside the gene matches: 5. Germline loops: CDR1 SGHAT, CDR2 FQNNGV. CDR3 residues: CASSTNRGYEQYF. The CDR3 DNA sequence: TGTGCCAGCAGTACAAACAGGGGCTACGAGCAGTACTTC.

The rearrangement links TRBV20-1 to TRBJ2-3, with a possible D match to TRBD2 (5 bases). V was cut by 5 bases and J by 6 bases, with 18 bases left in between. The V gene's germline CDR1 is DFQATT and CDR2 SNEGSKA (reference sequence). The CDR3 extends over 14 amino acids. CDR3 protein: CSARPREMEDTQYF. CDR3 DNA: TGCAGTGCTCGGCCGAGGGAGATGGAGGATACGCAGTATTTT.

CDR3 nucleotide sequence: TGTGCCAGCAGCCCCCAGCTAGCGGGGGGGAACACAGATACGCAGTATTTT. It codes for CASSPQLAGGNTDTQYF. The V gene is TRBV7-2, the J gene TRBJ2-3; 12 bases are shared with TRBD2. V lost 5 bases and J lost 2; bases outside the gene matches: 8. Per germline, CDR1 SGHTA and CDR2 FQGNSA. This CDR3 has 17 amino acids.

Many counts were recorded for this clonotype. The chain combines TRBV28 with TRBJ1-6; D possibly corresponds to TRBD1 (6 bases). This CDR3 region has 14 residues. Germline CDR1 and CDR2: MDHEN and SYDVKM. V gave up 5 bases and J gave up 12 bases, with 17 bases separating them. The CDR3 region is CASSPDSRSKPLHF. The CDR3 DNA follows: TGTGCCAGCAGTCCGGACAGCCGTAGCAAACCCCTCCACTTT.

This clonotype was counted at least ten times. The chain carries TRBV7-9 and TRBJ2-1, with 7 bases matching TRBD1. CDR1 is SEHNR, CDR2 FQNEAQ, per germline (reference sequence). The CDR3 consists of 15 residues. J lost 7 bases, V lost 0 bases, and 6 bases had no gene match. The CDR3 nucleotides read TGTGCCAGCAGCTTAGCCATGACAGGGTTGAATGAGCAGTTCTTC. It yields the protein CASSLAMTGLNEQFF. The full variable domain, with the rest looked up from reference TRBV7-9 and TRBJ2-1, is DTGVSQNPRHKITKRGQNVTFRCDPISEHNRLYWYRQTLGQGPEFLTYFQNEAQLEKSRLLSDRFSAERPKGSFSTLEIQRTEQGDSAMYLCASSLAMTGLNEQFFGPGTRLTVL.

This clonotype has ten or more counts. V is TRBV7-3 and J is TRBJ1-1, with D possibly being TRBD1 (5 bases). Trimming removed 5 bases from V and 3 bases from J, with 13 bases in between. Germline lookup yields CDR1 SGHTA and CDR2 FQGTGA. The length of the CDR3 is 14 residues. CDR3: CASSRGGYDTEAFF. For the CDR3, the DNA is TGTGCCAGCAGCCGTGGGGGGTACGACACTGAAGCTTTCTTT.

As for this clonotype: A much larger clone differs by one base, so this may be a read error. The V and J genes are TRBV12-3 or TRBV12-4 and TRBJ2-7; 9 nucleotides line up with TRBD1. The CDR3 extends over 16 amino acids. CDR3 sequence (DNA): TGTGACAGCAGACCTGCCCGGGACAGGGATTCCTACGAGCAGTACTTC. The encoded protein is CDSRPARDRDSYEQYF.

For this clonotype: Germline and junction disagree at one end, which may indicate a read error. This rearrangement joins TRBV14 to TRBJ1-2; weak D call: TRBD1 (5 bases). The CDR3 runs to 14 residues. The germline V gene encodes CDR1 SGHDN and CDR2 FVKESK. The CDR3: CANSLGGTAYGYTF. The CDR3 DNA sequence: TGTGCCAACAGCCTAGGCGGGACGGCCTATGGCTACACCTTC.

The CDR3 DNA follows: TGTGCCAGCAGCCACCTTCCTCCCGACAGAGCCTATGGCTACACCTTC. Its translation: CASSHLPPDRAYGYTF. The rearrangement links TRBV14 to TRBJ1-2, with a possible D match to TRBD1 (5 bases). Germline CDR1 reads SGHDN; CDR2 reads FVKESK. This CDR3 spans 16 amino acids. Between the trimmed V and J ends, which lost 3 bases and 4 bases, there was a span of 18 bases.

This sequence joins TRBV24-1 and TRBJ2-2, with TRBD1 identical over 7 bases. The CDR3 has 15 amino acids. Trimming took 3 bases from V and 3 from J; bases not matched to a gene: 3. Germline loops: CDR1 KGHDR, CDR2 SFDVKD. CDR3 sequence reads: CATSDLGTDTGELFF. CDR3 sequence (DNA): TGTGCCACCAGTGATCTAGGGACAGACACCGGGGAGCTGTTTTTT.

This chain connects TRBV10-2 to TRBJ2-5, with no clear D. The CDR3 sequence is 12 residues long. Germline lookup yields CDR1 WSHSY and CDR2 SAAADI. The V and J ends lost 4 bases and 5 bases respectively, with 8 bases between them. The CDR3 sequence is CASSVRWETQYF. The CDR3 nucleotides are TGCGCCAGCAGTGTGAGGTGGGAGACCCAGTACTTC.

This chain joins TRBV5-1 and TRBJ2-7, with D possibly being TRBD1 or TRBD2 (5 bases each). The germline V gene encodes CDR1 SGHRS and CDR2 YFSETQ. V was shortened by 3 bases and J by 0 bases, with 16 bases between the two germline ends. The CDR3 has 16 residues. CDR3 nucleotides: TGCGCCAGCAGCTATCTAGGGACGGCTAGCTCCTACGAGCAGTACTTC. This encodes CASSYLGTASSYEQYF.

This clonotype was counted many times. V usage is TRBV27 and J usage is TRBJ1-1, with TRBD1 as a possible D gene (5 bases). Trimming removed 3 bases from V and 1 base from J, with 6 bases in between. Germline CDR1 reads MNHEY; CDR2 reads SMNVEV (reference sequence). The CDR3 is 13 residues long. CDR3 sequence (DNA): TGTGCCAGCAGTTTTGGGGCGAACACTGAAGCTTTCTTT. Protein: CASSFGANTEAFF.

This clonotype was seen a handful of times. The chain combines TRBV3-1 with TRBJ2-7, with no clear D. The V gene lost 3 bases and the J gene lost 7 bases, with 7 bases spanning the gap. Germline V lookup: CDR1 LGHDT, CDR2 YNNKEL (reference sequence). This CDR3 is built from 11 residues. The CDR3 reads CASSQAKEQYF. DNA for the CDR3: TGTGCCAGCAGCCAGGCTAAAGAGCAGTACTTC.

This clonotype was counted many times. This chain joins TRBV12-5 and TRBJ1-1, with 7 bases aligning to TRBD1. The germline V gene encodes CDR1 LGHNT and CDR2 FRNRAP. The V segment lost 2 bases and the J segment 4 bases; nucleotides outside the gene matches: 13. The CDR3 contains 17 residues. The CDR3 sequence is CASGLSSTGWGGTEAFF. The CDR3 nucleotides are TGTGCTAGTGGTTTGTCCTCGACAGGGTGGGGAGGCACTGAAGCTTTCTTT.

This clonotype was counted ten times or more. V gene TRBV12-3 or TRBV12-4 combines with J gene TRBJ2-6; TRBD1 matches 10 bases. With V trimmed by 5 bases and J by 1 base, 2 bases remained unmatched. The CDR3 loop spans 16 amino acids. The CDR3 is CASSRTGGSGANVLTF. Written as DNA, the CDR3 is TGTGCCAGCAGTAGGACAGGGGGGTCTGGGGCCAACGTCCTGACTTTC.

The V and J genes are TRBV20-1 and TRBJ2-7; TRBD1 agrees at 7 bases. The J segment lost 6 bases and the V segment lost 5 bases, leaving 13 bases of the junction unmatched. The CDR3 totals 14 residues. Germline-derived CDR1 and CDR2 are DFQATT and SNEGSKA (reference sequence). This chain's CDR3 is CSARTGAEMGEQYF. The CDR3 bases are TGCAGTGCTCGTACAGGGGCTGAGATGGGCGAGCAGTACTTC.

V usage is TRBV3-1 and J usage is TRBJ1-2, with 8 bases aligning to TRBD1. Germline V lookup: CDR1 LGHDT, CDR2 YNNKEL (reference sequence). This CDR3 is built from 14 residues. Trimming cost V 6 bases and J 3 bases; bases outside gene matches: 6. CDR3 amino acids: CASRVTGADYGYTF. In DNA form, the CDR3 reads TGTGCCAGCAGGGTGACAGGGGCGGACTATGGCTACACCTTC.

This clonotype has more than one count but fewer than ten. The rearrangement uses TRBV4-1 and TRBJ1-2; D is uncertain. Germline V gene sequence: CDR1 MGHRA, CDR2 YSYEKL. The germline V and J ends were trimmed by 4 bases and 2 bases, with 11 bases remaining between them. The CDR3 length is 14 residues. The CDR3 is CASSPQELNYGYTF. The CDR3 nucleotides read TGCGCCAGCAGCCCCCAGGAGCTAAACTATGGCTACACCTTC.

This clonotype was counted ten times or more. The CDR3: CASSLRPGQAYEQYF. The CDR3 DNA reads TGTGCCAGCAGTTTAAGGCCGGGACAGGCTTACGAGCAGTACTTC. The chain uses TRBV7-8 and TRBJ2-7; 8 bases match TRBD1. The trim removed 6 bases at V and 4 bases at J, leaving 11 bases unmatched. The germline V gene encodes CDR1 SGHVS and CDR2 FQNEAQ. The CDR3 has 15 amino acids.

Details on this clonotype: Being one base from a much bigger clone, this may be a read error. This chain links TRBV7-7 with TRBJ2-5, with TRBD1 matching over 10 bases. Germline V gene lookup returns CDR1 SSHAT and CDR2 FNYEAQ (reference sequence). Trimming removed 9 bases from V and 2 bases from J; junction bases left unmatched: 9. The CDR3 extends over 15 amino acids. CDR3 nucleotides: TGTGCCAGAAGCGAGGGACAGGGGTCTCAAGAGACCCAGTACTTC. Translated: CARSEGQGSQETQYF.

This clonotype has at least ten counts. This chain links TRBV7-9 with TRBJ1-1; weak D call: TRBD1 (5 bases). The V end was cut by 8 bases, the J end by 7 bases, with 11 bases between. CDR1 and CDR2 (germline): SEHNR, FQNEAQ (reference sequence). This CDR3 is built from 11 residues. The CDR3 spells CASEGTSEAFF. In nucleotides, the CDR3 is TGTGCCAGCGAGGGGACCAGTGAAGCTTTCTTT.

Concerning this clonotype itself: Given a much more abundant clone one base away, this may be a read error. The chain has TRBV2 and TRBJ2-7; 8 nucleotides match TRBD2. The CDR3 consists of 13 residues. CDR1 and CDR2 from the germline V gene are SNHLY and FYNNEI. In nucleotides, the CDR3 is TGTGCTGCGGGGGGCAGAAGCACCTACGAGCAGTACTTC. It encodes CAAGGRSTYEQYF.

As concerns this clonotype: A much larger clone lies a single base off, so this may be a read error. The chain uses TRBV11-2 and TRBJ1-3; D unresolved. The CDR3 contains 14 residues. Germline lookup yields CDR1 SGHAT and CDR2 FQNNGV. The DNA for the CDR3 is TGTGTCAGCAGTCCAGGCCGCTCTGGAAACACCATATATTTT. Its protein is CVSSPGRSGNTIYF.

Many counts were recorded for this clonotype. The chain combines TRBV7-6 with TRBJ2-1, with TRBD2 matching over 7 bases. The CDR3 has 16 amino acids. Trimming took 0 bases from V and 5 from J; bases not matched to a gene: 7. CDR1 SGHVS and CDR2 FNYEAQ come from the germline V gene. CDR3 sequence (DNA): TGTGCCAGCAGCTTAGCGCGTCAGGGAGGGGACAATGAGCAGTTCTTC. Translated, it gives CASSLARQGGDNEQFF.

This sequence joins TRBV7-6 and TRBJ2-1; D is perhaps TRBD2 (5 bases). Germline V gene data show CDR1 as SGHVS and CDR2 as FNYEAQ. Trimming removed 3 bases at V and 2 bases at J, with 14 bases between. The CDR3 has 16 amino acids. The CDR3 spells CASSLLGVATYNEQFF. The CDR3, as DNA: TGTGCCAGCAGCTTGTTGGGAGTAGCGACCTACAATGAGCAGTTCTTC.

This clonotype was seen only once. The gene calls are TRBV27 and TRBJ1-5; maybe TRBD1 (6 bases). This CDR3 contains 13 residues. Germline lookup yields CDR1 MNHEY and CDR2 SMNVEV (reference sequence). Trimming pared 2 bases from V and 7 bases from J, leaving 9 bases between. CDR3 sequence reads: CASSLTGSQPQHF. CDR3 sequence (DNA): TGTGCCAGCAGTTTAACAGGGAGCCAGCCCCAGCATTTT.